This T cell receptor beta chain was found in a study of cytomegalovirus exposure and HLA in healthy donors. Whole-study context: About 85 million unique TCRs from HLA-typed donors were held in an early release of data. Study-level points and caveats: From TCR beta sequences, most subjects' HLA-A and HLA-B alleles were reportedly predicted accurately. When analyzed later, the rates of TCR association showed variation by HLA locus, with DRB1 the most and HLA-C the fewest. In a later analysis, donors in an Asian-associated ancestry cluster reportedly had fewer N-insertions in productive TCRs than the cohort mean.

Of note for this clone: Its target is not known.

Germline loops: CDR1 LNHDA, CDR2 SQIVND (reference sequence). CDR3 length equals 15 residues. V lost 8 bases and J 2 bases, leaving 16 bases between the germline ends. PCR primers comprised 60 Vbeta and 13 Jbeta primers. Assay: immunoSEQ multiplex PCR; the TCRdb copy retains only in-frame clones and omits some. There are about 160,000 clones in the sample; 60% to 75% occur only once, and under 3% lies in the top ten. This clonotype was sampled from a woman aged 50 to 60 in good health and CMV-seropositive. Sequenced input: PBMCs. The chain joins TRBV19 to TRBJ1-5; perhaps TRBD1 as D (5 bases). CDR3 DNA sequence: TGTGCCAGTCGCCCTCAGGGAAAAGGCAATCAGCCCCAGCATTTT. It translates to CASRPQGKGNQPQHF. The full variable domain, with the rest looked up from reference TRBV19 and TRBJ1-5, is DGGITQSPKYLFRKEGQNVTLSCEQNLNHDAMYWYRQDPGQGLRLIYYSQIVNDFQKGDIAEGYSVSREKKESFPLTVTSAQKNPTAFYLCASRPQGKGNQPQHFGDGTRLSIL.